The TCR beta chain under discussion was sequenced for a study of shared clonotypes between healthy human individuals. Points from the study as a whole: The study found lower generation probabilities in non-shared clonotypes than in those shared by all four donors.

As for this clone: Antigen unknown.

Generated by immunoSEQ multiplex PCR, the TCRdb table keeps only in-frame clones and is missing some. This table holds hundreds of thousands of clones, approximately 97% found once. The CDR3 consists of 17 residues. Trimming stripped 2 bases from V and 0 bases from J, with 11 bases between. The V gene's germline CDR1 is SEHNR and CDR2 FQNEAQ (reference sequence). Material for sequencing was naive CD4+ T cells sorted from blood. Subset of the sample: CD45RA+ positively selected. The chain combines TRBV7-9 with TRBJ2-6, with unresolved D. This TCR derives from a woman in her 30s in good health. CDR3 sequence: CASSLPEVISGANVLTF. CDR3 in DNA: TGTGCCAGCAGCTTACCCGAGGTGATCTCTGGGGCCAACGTCCTGACTTTC.